One and the same sample provided the 6 T cell receptor beta chains below, sequenced in a study of prognosis after radiotherapy for stage I lung cancer (dated by TCRdb to about 2021). TCRdb lists the instrument as Illumina HiSeq 3000. The TCR beta CDR3 region was amplified from genomic DNA by two rounds of multiplex PCR. The first PCR round used primers specific to each TRBV and TRBJ gene, with sequences filed in Chinese patent CN105087789A. Clones were called with MiXCR by TCRdb after fastp trimmed the public reads at Q25, and only in-frame beta chains were retained. All rows with the same CDR3 protein become a single entry with the most common DNA and genes. For this sample the table gives nearly 25,000 distinct CDR3 sequences, of which roughly 40% were detected only once. Clones ranked in the top ten supply 55% to 65% of the sample. Sequences were derived from PBMCs, sampled before or after stereotactic body radiation therapy (not recorded which). All receptors derive from a donor aged 50 or older with non-small cell lung cancer.

V is TRBV10-2 and J is TRBJ2-7; 10 nucleotides agree with TRBD1. The CDR3 has 15 amino acids. V shed 5 bases and J 3 bases; nucleotides not matched to a gene: 7. The germline V gene encodes CDR1 WSHSY and CDR2 SAAADI. The CDR3 reads CASSYRDRGIYEQYF. Written as DNA, the CDR3 is TGCGCCAGCAGTTACCGGGACAGGGGAATCTACGAGCAGTACTTC.

This clonotype was counted many times. This chain joins TRBV6-2 or TRBV6-3 and TRBJ2-1, with TRBD2 matching over 8 bases. After removal of 5 bases from V and 7 bases from J, the junction contained 4 bases not matched to a gene. Germline values: CDR1 MNHEY, CDR2 SVGEGT. The CDR3 runs to 13 residues. The CDR3 loop reads CASSRTSRNEQFF. The CDR3 DNA reads TGTGCCAGCAGTCGGACTAGCAGGAATGAGCAGTTCTTC.

This clonotype showed up many times. V is TRBV27 and J is TRBJ2-2, with D perhaps assigned TRBD1 or TRBD2 (5 bases each). This CDR3 is built from 14 residues. Germline values: CDR1 MNHEY, CDR2 SMNVEV (reference sequence). Deletions cut 8 bases from V and 0 bases from J, with 10 bases between. For the CDR3, the DNA is TGTGCCAGCGCCGGGACCGCGAACACCGGGGAGCTGTTTTTT. Encoded protein: CASAGTANTGELFF.

This clonotype appeared a few times. This may be a read error: a much more frequent sequence differs by one nucleotide. The chain joins TRBV6-2 or TRBV6-3 to TRBJ2-1; maybe TRBD2 (5 bases). Germline assignment: CDR1 MNHEY and CDR2 SVGEGT. V was cut by 4 bases and J by 3 bases, with 13 bases left in between. CDR3 size: 15 residues. The CDR3 region has the DNA TGTGCCAGCAGTTCGCTCCAGCGGAACTACAATGAGCAGTTCTTC. It yields the protein CASSSLQRNYNEQFF.

This clonotype was seen repeatedly, ten times or more. For the CDR3, the DNA is TGTGCCAGCAGTTACAAGTCAACAGATACGCAGTATTTT. Its translation is CASSYKSTDTQYF. This chain uses TRBV6-2 or TRBV6-3 with TRBJ2-3; D is unresolved. Germline loops: CDR1 MNHEY, CDR2 SVGEGT. Between the trimmed V and J ends, which lost 2 bases and 3 bases, there was a span of 6 bases. This CDR3 has 13 amino acids.

The chain carries TRBV24-1 and TRBJ2-3; 8 bases line up with TRBD2. This CDR3 has 15 residues. The V and J ends lost 4 bases and 7 bases, in that order; junction bases with no gene match: 9. In germline, CDR1 is KGHDR, CDR2 SFDVKD. CDR3 loop: CATSDQGLASNTQYF. CDR3 sequence (DNA): TGTGCCACCAGTGACCAAGGACTAGCCTCCAATACGCAGTATTTT.